Presented here are 7 T cell receptor beta chains from one specimen sequenced in a study of T cell responses to AZD1222 COVID-19 vaccine (dated by TCRdb to the early 2020s). According to the study, the label for this sample's time point signals: baseline before first vaccination. This sample's treatment or condition label indicates: meningococcal conjugate vaccine given as trial control. Library generation was performed with the immunoSEQ multiplex PCR assay. This is the immuneACCESS table as TCRdb keeps it, with only in-frame sequences that have V and J called. A part of the clones is gone; compared with another copy, unresolved V genes explain less than half, and the rest is unexplained. The sample profile shows over 150,000 clones; approximately 90% of them were found once. The ten largest make up about 4.5% of the sample. The sequencing here drew on peripheral blood, taken on day 0 of MenACWY control vaccination. The receptor set was obtained from an adult in good health.

CDR3 sequence reads: CASSERQGGYTF. CDR3 sequence (DNA): TGTGCCAGCAGTGAGCGGCAGGGTGGCTACACCTTC. The chain is built from TRBV2 and TRBJ1-2; D is possibly TRBD1 (5 bases). With 3 bases removed from V and 7 bases from J, the gap between germline ends came to 9 bases. The length of the CDR3 is 12 residues. The germline gives CDR1 SNHLY, CDR2 FYNNEI.

This chain uses TRBV19 with TRBJ1-5, with 10 positions matching TRBD1. Germline trimming cut 6 bases from V and 4 bases from J; bases unmatched to any gene: 6. The germline V gene encodes CDR1 LNHDA and CDR2 SQIVND (reference sequence). The CDR3 spans 15 residues. The chain's CDR3 is CASSPGTGANQPQHF. CDR3 sequence (DNA): TGTGCCAGTAGCCCCGGGACAGGGGCTAATCAGCCCCAGCATTTT.

The V gene is TRBV27, the J gene TRBJ1-1, with 8 bases aligning to TRBD1. The CDR3 runs 16 residues. CDR1 and CDR2 from the germline V gene are MNHEY and SMNVEV (reference sequence). V dropped 0 bases and J dropped 2; count of bases not matched to a gene: 5. This CDR3 is CASSLSTGASNTEAFF. For the CDR3, the DNA is TGTGCCAGCAGTTTATCGACAGGGGCCTCTAACACTGAAGCTTTCTTT.

V gene TRBV5-1 combines with J gene TRBJ1-1; no firm D call. This CDR3 is built from 14 residues. CDR1 and CDR2 (germline): SGHRS, YFSETQ. Trimming removed 0 bases from V and 1 base from J, with 7 bases in between. The CDR3: CASSLDSGNTEAFF. The CDR3, as DNA: TGCGCCAGCAGCTTGGACTCAGGGAACACTGAAGCTTTCTTT.

This rearrangement joins TRBV5-5 to TRBJ2-7; D is perhaps TRBD2 (5 bases). Germline-derived CDR1 and CDR2 are SGHKS and YYEKEE (reference sequence). Deletions cut 0 bases from V and 7 bases from J, with 8 bases between. The CDR3 contains 12 residues. The CDR3 is CASSLDTGEQYF. The DNA for the CDR3 is TGTGCCAGCAGCTTGGATACGGGGGAGCAGTACTTC.

The chain is built from TRBV10-1 and TRBJ2-7; D gene unclear. The V gene lost 0 bases and the J gene lost 1 base, with 4 bases spanning the gap. The CDR3 runs to 13 residues. Germline CDR1 and CDR2: WNHNN and SYGVQD (reference sequence). CDR3 sequence (DNA): TGCGCCAGCAGTGAGTCAGGTTCCTACGAGCAGTACTTC. This codes for CASSESGSYEQYF.

The genes are TRBV19 and TRBJ2-7; TRBD1 agrees at 7 bases. This CDR3 comprises 14 residues. The J segment lost 6 bases and the V segment lost 4 bases, leaving 9 bases of the junction unmatched. CDR1 and CDR2 (germline): LNHDA, SQIVND (reference sequence). CDR3 sequence (DNA): TGTGCCAGTAGTACCGGGACAGTCATGGGCGAGCAGTACTTC. Its translation is CASSTGTVMGEQYF.